This entry is about one T cell receptor beta chain. The antigen is undetermined. The data were obtained in a study of OX40 agonist ivuxolimab in advanced cancers. Across the study: Patients' therapy was ivuxolimab, an antibody that acts as an agonist of OX40 (CD134).

Clones were sequenced by immunoSEQ multiplex PCR, and TCRdb holds only the in-frame ones, with some missing. The sample shows tens of thousands of clones, roughly 80% of them seen only once. People who had autoimmune disease history or systemic immunosuppression were excluded. Findings of the study overall: In CD8+ T cells, expanded clones were on average more numerous than in CD4+. At 0.1 to 3.0 mg/kg and by week 6, CD4+ and CD8+ T cells in the blood had expanded clonally.

Specimen: CD4+ or CD8+ T cells sorted from blood, collected in a trial of the OX40 agonist ivuxolimab. The TCR sequence derives from an adult with an advanced solid tumor such as melanoma, head and neck, liver or kidney cancer.

Here the CDR3 reads CASSPSPRGSYEQYF. CDR3 DNA: TGTGCCAGCAGCCCCAGTCCTAGGGGTTCCTACGAGCAGTACTTC. The chain has TRBV7-2 and TRBJ2-7; D is possibly TRBD1 (5 bases). V lost 5 bases to trimming and J lost 1 base, with 15 bases between them. Germline lookup yields CDR1 SGHTA and CDR2 FQGNSA. The CDR3 runs 15 residues.